This is a list of T cell receptor beta chains from one sample in a study of T cell responses to AZD1222 COVID-19 vaccine. Profiling relied on immunoSEQ multiplex PCR, and the TCRdb table lists in-frame clones only, not all of them. The sample lists more than 140,000 clones, about 90% occurring once. The specimen comprised peripheral blood, sampled on day 0 of AZD1222 vaccination. The receptor set was obtained from an adult in good health. CDR3s include the opening cysteine and the closing phenylalanine or tryptophan. The order of the fields is V gene, D gene, J gene, clone size, CDR3 protein, CDR3 DNA. The D gene is left open where the match is weak. Some rows have no size entry. The others give once, few or many, or a class for an expanded clone.

V gene: TRBV10-2
D gene: TRBD1
J gene: TRBJ1-2
clone size: .
CDR3 protein: CASLGGQTYGYTF
CDR3 DNA: TGCGCCAGCTTAGGGGGACAGACCTATGGCTACACCTTC

V gene: TRBV7-9
D gene: .
J gene: TRBJ2-1
clone size: .
CDR3 protein: CASSLALGRPAYNEQFF
CDR3 DNA: TGTGCCAGCAGCTTAGCCCTAGGGCGCCCAGCCTACAATGAGCAGTTCTTC

V gene: TRBV4-1
D gene: TRBD1
J gene: TRBJ1-1
clone size: .
CDR3 protein: CASSPTGTGGREAFF
CDR3 DNA: TGCGCCAGCAGCCCCACCGGGACAGGGGGTCGAGAGGCTTTCTTT

V gene: TRBV28
D gene: TRBD1
J gene: TRBJ1-2
clone size: once
CDR3 protein: CASNEGGGGYTF
CDR3 DNA: TGTGCCAGCAACGAAGGGGGCGGTGGCTACACCTTC

V gene: TRBV9
D gene: .
J gene: TRBJ1-3
clone size: .
CDR3 protein: CASSVDSPSGNTIYF
CDR3 DNA: TGTGCCAGCAGCGTCGACAGTCCCTCTGGAAACACCATATATTTT

V gene: TRBV7-9
D gene: TRBD1
J gene: TRBJ1-3
clone size: .
CDR3 protein: CASSLVGTGTGNTIYF
CDR3 DNA: TGTGCCAGCAGCTTAGTTGGGACAGGAACTGGAAACACCATATATTTT

V gene: TRBV5-6
D gene: TRBD1
J gene: TRBJ2-2
clone size: .
CDR3 protein: CASSLGDRGYTGELFF
CDR3 DNA: TGTGCCAGCAGCTTGGGGGACAGGGGGTACACCGGGGAGCTGTTTTTT

V gene: TRBV9
D gene: .
J gene: TRBJ1-6
clone size: .
CDR3 protein: CASSSTQGFGSPLHF
CDR3 DNA: TGTGCCAGTTCCTCTACTCAGGGGTTTGGATCACCCCTCCACTTT

V gene: TRBV18
D gene: .
J gene: TRBJ2-5
clone size: .
CDR3 protein: CASSPLSGQETQYF
CDR3 DNA: TGTGCCAGCTCACCGCTATCGGGGCAAGAGACCCAGTACTTC

V gene: TRBV7-8
D gene: TRBD1
J gene: TRBJ1-2
clone size: .
CDR3 protein: CASSRGQGYYGYTF
CDR3 DNA: TGTGCCAGCAGCCGAGGACAGGGTTACTATGGCTACACCTTC

V gene: TRBV6-4
D gene: TRBD2
J gene: TRBJ2-3
clone size: .
CDR3 protein: CASSDSSGETDTQYF
CDR3 DNA: TGTGCCAGCAGTGACTCTAGCGGGGAAACAGATACGCAGTATTTT

V gene: TRBV7-6
D gene: TRBD1
J gene: TRBJ1-1
clone size: .
CDR3 protein: CASSLAGTANTEAFF
CDR3 DNA: TGTGCCAGCAGCTTAGCGGGGACAGCGAACACTGAAGCTTTCTTT

V gene: TRBV19
D gene: TRBD1
J gene: TRBJ1-2
clone size: .
CDR3 protein: CASSIRTGNYGYTF
CDR3 DNA: TGTGCCAGTAGTATTAGGACAGGGAACTATGGCTACACCTTC

V gene: TRBV28
D gene: .
J gene: TRBJ1-2
clone size: .
CDR3 protein: CASSFFPIGGGYGYTF
CDR3 DNA: TGTGCCAGCAGTTTCTTCCCCATAGGGGGTGGCTATGGCTACACCTTC

V gene: TRBV2
D gene: TRBD1
J gene: TRBJ1-4
clone size: .
CDR3 protein: CASRKGQGGYYEKLFF
CDR3 DNA: TGTGCCAGCAGGAAAGGACAGGGGGGTTATTATGAAAAACTGTTTTTT

V gene: TRBV10-3
D gene: .
J gene: TRBJ2-1
clone size: .
CDR3 protein: CAITADKSYNEQFF
CDR3 DNA: TGTGCCATCACCGCGGACAAATCCTACAATGAGCAGTTCTTC

V gene: TRBV19
D gene: TRBD1
J gene: TRBJ2-7
clone size: .
CDR3 protein: CASSATGGPYEQYF
CDR3 DNA: TGTGCCAGTAGTGCGACAGGGGGCCCCTACGAGCAGTACTTC

V gene: TRBV7-9
D gene: .
J gene: TRBJ2-5
clone size: .
CDR3 protein: CASSFSQETQYF
CDR3 DNA: TGTGCCAGCAGCTTTAGCCAAGAGACCCAGTACTTC

V gene: TRBV6-5
D gene: .
J gene: TRBJ1-4
clone size: .
CDR3 protein: CASSLTRVEKLFF
CDR3 DNA: TGTGCCAGCAGTCTGACCCGGGTGGAAAAACTGTTTTTT

V gene: TRBV7-9
D gene: TRBD1
J gene: TRBJ1-6
clone size: .
CDR3 protein: CASSLGGDSPLFYNSPLHF
CDR3 DNA: TGTGCCAGCAGCTTAGGAGGGGACAGTCCCCTTTTCTATAATTCACCCCTCCACTTT

V gene: TRBV6-6
D gene: TRBD2
J gene: TRBJ2-7
clone size: .
CDR3 protein: CASSSPASGGSYEQYF
CDR3 DNA: TGTGCCAGCAGTTCTCCCGCTAGCGGGGGGTCCTACGAGCAGTACTTC

V gene: TRBV18
D gene: TRBD2
J gene: TRBJ2-5
clone size: .
CDR3 protein: CASSRPSGGKETQYF
CDR3 DNA: TGTGCCAGCTCGCGACCATCGGGGGGAAAAGAGACCCAGTACTTC

V gene: TRBV10-2
D gene: .
J gene: TRBJ2-1
clone size: .
CDR3 protein: CASSEGVVSYNEQFF
CDR3 DNA: TGCGCCAGCAGTGAAGGGGTTGTGTCCTACAATGAGCAGTTCTTC

V gene: TRBV7-9
D gene: .
J gene: TRBJ2-3
clone size: .
CDR3 protein: CASSYGAPDTQYF
CDR3 DNA: TGTGCCAGCAGCTACGGAGCTCCAGATACGCAGTATTTT

V gene: TRBV4-1
D gene: TRBD1
J gene: TRBJ1-5
clone size: .
CDR3 protein: CASSPRGWGQGYQPQHF
CDR3 DNA: TGCGCCAGCAGCCCTCGTGGGTGGGGACAGGGGTATCAGCCCCAGCATTTT

V gene: TRBV30
D gene: .
J gene: TRBJ2-7
clone size: .
CDR3 protein: CAWNRDHSYEQYF
CDR3 DNA: TGTGCCTGGAACCGGGACCACTCCTACGAGCAGTACTTC

V gene: TRBV5-4
D gene: .
J gene: TRBJ2-3
clone size: .
CDR3 protein: CASSLTDTQYF
CDR3 DNA: TGTGCCAGCAGCCTAACAGATACGCAGTATTTT

V gene: TRBV9
D gene: TRBD1
J gene: TRBJ1-3
clone size: .
CDR3 protein: CASSPVPGQGLSGNTIYF
CDR3 DNA: TGTGCCAGCAGCCCCGTCCCGGGACAGGGACTCTCTGGAAACACCATATATTTT

V gene: TRBV6-5
D gene: .
J gene: TRBJ1-2
clone size: .
CDR3 protein: CASSTVGARGYTF
CDR3 DNA: TGTGCCAGCAGCACTGTTGGGGCCAGGGGCTACACCTTC

V gene: TRBV19
D gene: .
J gene: TRBJ2-1
clone size: .
CDR3 protein: CASSPSPSSYNEQFF
CDR3 DNA: TGTGCCAGTAGTCCGAGCCCCAGCTCCTACAATGAGCAGTTCTTC

V gene: TRBV13
D gene: .
J gene: TRBJ2-2
clone size: .
CDR3 protein: CASSRPLRDRAGELFF
CDR3 DNA: TGTGCCAGCAGCCGTCCCCTGAGAGATCGGGCCGGGGAGCTGTTTTTT

V gene: TRBV2
D gene: TRBD1
J gene: TRBJ1-4
clone size: .
CDR3 protein: CASSGQGATNEKLFF
CDR3 DNA: TGTGCCAGCAGTGGGCAGGGGGCAACTAATGAAAAACTGTTTTTT

V gene: TRBV6-1
D gene: .
J gene: TRBJ2-6
clone size: .
CDR3 protein: CASSESVSGANVLTF
CDR3 DNA: TGTGCCAGCAGTGAATCGGTCTCTGGGGCCAACGTCCTGACTTTC

V gene: TRBV27
D gene: .
J gene: TRBJ2-6
clone size: .
CDR3 protein: CASSSPRAGGANVLTF
CDR3 DNA: TGTGCCAGCAGTTCGCCCCGGGCAGGTGGGGCCAACGTCCTGACTTTC

V gene: TRBV28
D gene: TRBD1
J gene: TRBJ1-2
clone size: .
CDR3 protein: CASSPTGVYGYTF
CDR3 DNA: TGTGCCAGCAGCCCGACAGGGGTCTATGGCTACACCTTC

V gene: TRBV2
D gene: .
J gene: TRBJ2-1
clone size: once
CDR3 protein: CASSAPGELGNEQFF
CDR3 DNA: TGTGCCAGCAGTGCCCCAGGGGAATTGGGCAATGAGCAGTTCTTC

V gene: TRBV11-1
D gene: .
J gene: TRBJ2-7
clone size: .
CDR3 protein: CASSTRTTYEQYF
CDR3 DNA: TGTGCCAGCAGCACCCGGACTACCTACGAGCAGTACTTC

V gene: TRBV19
D gene: TRBD1
J gene: TRBJ1-1
clone size: .
CDR3 protein: CASSSTGGRTEAFF
CDR3 DNA: TGTGCCAGTAGTTCAACAGGGGGTCGGACTGAAGCTTTCTTT

V gene: TRBV5-1
D gene: TRBD1
J gene: TRBJ2-7
clone size: .
CDR3 protein: CASSPASGTGRFYEQYF
CDR3 DNA: TGCGCCAGCAGCCCGGCGAGTGGGACAGGGCGCTTCTACGAGCAGTACTTC

V gene: TRBV27
D gene: .
J gene: TRBJ1-4
clone size: .
CDR3 protein: CATRQLSTPKLFF
CDR3 DNA: TGTGCCACCAGACAGCTTTCCACCCCAAAACTGTTTTTT

V gene: TRBV27
D gene: TRBD1
J gene: TRBJ2-7
clone size: .
CDR3 protein: CASSYGTGGYEQYF
CDR3 DNA: TGTGCCAGCAGTTACGGGACAGGGGGCTACGAGCAGTACTTC

V gene: TRBV5-6
D gene: .
J gene: TRBJ2-2
clone size: .
CDR3 protein: CASSYGTTNTGELFF
CDR3 DNA: TGTGCCAGCAGCTACGGGACCACGAACACCGGGGAGCTGTTTTTT

V gene: TRBV6-5
D gene: TRBD2
J gene: TRBJ2-7
clone size: .
CDR3 protein: CASSERGLALEQYF
CDR3 DNA: TGTGCCAGCAGCGAGAGGGGACTAGCGCTCGAGCAGTACTTC

V gene: TRBV5-4
D gene: TRBD2
J gene: TRBJ2-3
clone size: .
CDR3 protein: CASSLGGRAPDTQYF
CDR3 DNA: TGTGCCAGCAGCTTGGGGGGGAGGGCCCCAGATACGCAGTATTTT

V gene: TRBV6-2/TRBV6-3
D gene: TRBD2
J gene: TRBJ2-7
clone size: once
CDR3 protein: CASSAGLIYEQYF
CDR3 DNA: TGTGCCAGCAGCGCGGGACTAATCTACGAGCAGTACTTC

V gene: TRBV10-3
D gene: TRBD1
J gene: TRBJ1-5
clone size: .
CDR3 protein: CATATGFNQPQHF
CDR3 DNA: TGTGCCACAGCGACAGGGTTCAATCAGCCCCAGCATTTT

V gene: TRBV6-1
D gene: .
J gene: TRBJ1-4
clone size: .
CDR3 protein: CASSELLIEKLFF
CDR3 DNA: TGTGCCAGCAGTGAATTGCTAATTGAAAAACTGTTTTTT

V gene: TRBV19
D gene: .
J gene: TRBJ2-1
clone size: few
CDR3 protein: CASSIGRGEYNEQFF
CDR3 DNA: TGTGCCAGTAGTATTGGGAGAGGCGAGTACAATGAGCAGTTCTTC

V gene: TRBV27
D gene: .
J gene: TRBJ2-1
clone size: .
CDR3 protein: CASSLFREHNEQFF
CDR3 DNA: TGTGCCAGCAGTTTATTCCGGGAGCACAATGAGCAGTTCTTC

V gene: TRBV6-5
D gene: TRBD1
J gene: TRBJ1-5
clone size: .
CDR3 protein: CASSTDRGQPQHF
CDR3 DNA: TGTGCCAGCAGTACGGACAGGGGTCAGCCCCAGCATTTT

V gene: TRBV28
D gene: .
J gene: TRBJ2-3
clone size: .
CDR3 protein: CASSSEGAPADTQYF
CDR3 DNA: TGTGCCAGCAGTTCGGAAGGGGCTCCGGCGGATACGCAGTATTTT

V gene: TRBV28
D gene: TRBD1
J gene: TRBJ1-2
clone size: .
CDR3 protein: CASRIWTGGAQGYGYTF
CDR3 DNA: TGTGCCAGCAGAATATGGACAGGGGGCGCGCAGGGTTATGGCTACACCTTC

V gene: TRBV7-9
D gene: .
J gene: TRBJ2-2
clone size: once
CDR3 protein: CASSPLNTGELFF
CDR3 DNA: TGTGCCAGCAGCCCGCTGAACACCGGGGAGCTGTTTTTT

V gene: TRBV28
D gene: .
J gene: TRBJ1-2
clone size: few
CDR3 protein: CASGPFRNPAYGYTF
CDR3 DNA: TGTGCCAGCGGCCCCTTCAGGAATCCCGCCTATGGCTACACCTTC

V gene: TRBV4-1
D gene: .
J gene: TRBJ1-6
clone size: .
CDR3 protein: CASSEGQNSYNSPLHF
CDR3 DNA: TGCGCCAGCAGCGAAGGACAGAACTCCTATAATTCACCCCTCCACTTT